This is a list of T cell receptor beta chains from one sample in a study of CD8 T cells in ankylosing spondylitis. TCRdb itself ran the 5' RACE reads through MiXCR, one entry per CDR3 protein. The sample contains 190,000 or so distinct CDR3 sequences, roughly 13% of which appear only once. Material: blood, either unsorted or a sorted T cell fraction (not recorded which). These receptor sequences come from a male donor with ankylosing spondylitis or in good health (not recorded which). Each CDR3 is given with its conserved first and last residue. Each record gives: V gene, D gene, J gene, clone size, CDR3 protein, CDR3 DNA. The D gene is left open where the match is weak. Part of the rows lack a size; the others show once, few, many or a class for expanded clones.

>TRBV7-9|.|TRBJ1-5|.
CASSPYYSNQPQHF
TGTGCCAGCAGCCCGTATTATAGCAATCAGCCCCAGCATTTT
>TRBV29-1|.|TRBJ2-5|many
CSAEGGEAETQYF
TGCAGCGCCGAAGGGGGGGAAGCGGAGACCCAGTACTTC
>TRBV4-1|TRBD1|TRBJ1-1|many
CASSNAGQGITEAFF
TGCGCCAGCTCTAATGCCGGACAGGGGATTACTGAAGCTTTCTTT
>TRBV19|.|TRBJ2-1|.
CASSIVRGSYNEQFF
TGTGCCAGTAGTATAGTAAGGGGGTCCTACAATGAGCAGTTCTTC
>TRBV6-1|.|TRBJ2-5|once
CASSQLLHQETQYF
TGTGCCAGCAGCCAACTCCTGCACCAAGAGACCCAGTACTTC
>TRBV2|TRBD2|TRBJ2-5|.
CASRPGTSGSGETQYF
TGTGCCAGCAGACCCGGGACTAGCGGGAGCGGAGAGACCCAGTACTTC
>TRBV12-3/TRBV12-4|.|TRBJ2-1|.
CASSSPGAGAYNEQFF
TGTGCCAGCAGTAGTCCCGGGGCAGGGGCCTACAATGAGCAGTTCTTC
>TRBV27|TRBD2|TRBJ2-1|.
CASSSAGVYNEQFF
TGTGCCAGCAGTTCCGCGGGGGTGTACAATGAGCAGTTCTTC
>TRBV5-1|.|TRBJ2-2|few
CASSLYGANTGELFF
TGCGCCAGCAGCTTGTACGGGGCGAACACCGGGGAGCTGTTTTTT
>TRBV3-1|.|TRBJ2-2|.
CASSQVLGGTGELFF
TGTGCCAGCAGCCAAGTACTAGGAGGTACCGGGGAGCTGTTTTTT
>TRBV7-2|.|TRBJ2-3|.
CASSLVTTSGTQYF
TGTGCCAGCAGCCTCGTGACTACGTCGGGTACGCAGTATTTT
>TRBV20-1|.|TRBJ2-4|.
CSARVRDGPFGKNIQYF
TGCAGTGCTAGAGTCCGGGACGGTCCCTTTGGCAAAAACATTCAGTACTTC
>TRBV11-2|.|TRBJ2-1|few
CASSLDQWGSSYNEQFF
TGTGCCAGCAGCTTAGATCAATGGGGAAGCTCCTACAATGAGCAGTTCTTC
>TRBV9|.|TRBJ1-3|.
CASSVLHGNTIYF
TGTGCCAGCAGCGTACTGCACGGAAACACCATATATTTT
>TRBV9|.|TRBJ1-2|few
CASSAETEANYGYTF
TGTGCCAGCAGCGCGGAGACAGAGGCTAACTATGGCTACACCTTC
>TRBV20-1|TRBD2|TRBJ2-7|many
CSARVPREASYEQYF
TGCAGTGCTAGAGTCCCGCGGGAGGCCTCCTACGAGCAGTACTTC
>TRBV28|TRBD1|TRBJ2-5|many
CASSLNRDSFQETQYF
TGTGCCAGCAGTTTAAACAGGGACAGTTTCCAAGAGACCCAGTACTTC
>TRBV6-1|TRBD2|TRBJ2-1|few
CASSHRTSGRDEQFF
TGTGCCAGCAGTCATCGGACTAGCGGGAGGGATGAGCAGTTCTTC
>TRBV4-1|.|TRBJ2-5|.
CASSQLKGGTQYF
TGCGCCAGCAGCCAGCTCAAGGGCGGGACCCAGTACTTC
>TRBV7-8|.|TRBJ2-1|many
CASSPAEGRGQFF
TGTGCCAGCAGCCCTGCCGAGGGAAGAGGGCAGTTCTTC
>TRBV7-6|.|TRBJ1-1|.
CASSSRTAWVTEAFF
TGTGCCAGCAGCTCCCGGACAGCTTGGGTCACTGAAGCTTTCTTT
>TRBV5-1|.|TRBJ2-1|few
CASSLGPQPYNEQFF
TGCGCCAGCAGCTTGGGGCCTCAACCCTACAATGAGCAGTTCTTC
>TRBV7-2|.|TRBJ2-5|few
CASSLYIYSQETQYF
TGTGCCAGCAGCTTATATATCTACAGCCAAGAGACCCAGTACTTC
>TRBV12-3/TRBV12-4|TRBD1|TRBJ1-2|many
CASSLGQDYGYTF
TGTGCCAGCAGTTTGGGACAGGACTATGGCTACACCTTC
>TRBV25-1|TRBD2|TRBJ2-2|few
CASSKFLAGKGRSGELFF
TGTGCCAGCAGTAAATTTCTAGCGGGGAAAGGTCGGTCCGGGGAGCTGTTTTTT
>TRBV11-2|.|TRBJ2-4|.
CASSLELLGFENIQYF
TGTGCCAGCAGCTTAGAGTTACTGGGATTCGAAAACATTCAGTACTTC
>TRBV3-1|.|TRBJ2-5|.
CASSRDSGTNQETQYF
TGTGCCAGCAGCCGCGATTCCGGGACGAACCAAGAGACCCAGTACTTC
>TRBV6-2/TRBV6-3|.|TRBJ2-2|.
CASSYVKGAGELFF
TGTGCCAGCAGTTACGTCAAGGGTGCCGGGGAGCTGTTTTTT
>TRBV29-1|.|TRBJ2-2|few
CSVVLDSQWDTGELFF
TGCAGCGTTGTACTAGACAGCCAGTGGGACACCGGGGAGCTGTTTTTT
>TRBV27|TRBD2|TRBJ2-1|few
CASSLTSGGPFLEQFF
TGTGCCAGCAGTTTAACTAGCGGGGGGCCTTTTCTGGAGCAGTTCTTC
>TRBV11-2|TRBD1|TRBJ1-2|few
CASRLGTGVLDYGYTF
TGTGCCAGCAGGCTAGGGACAGGGGTTCTTGACTATGGCTACACCTTC
>TRBV6-5|TRBD1|TRBJ2-7|.
CASSDSGTGLEQYF
TGTGCCAGCAGTGACTCCGGGACAGGCCTTGAGCAGTACTTC
>TRBV20-1|TRBD2|TRBJ2-5|few
CSARGPGTSGETQYF
TGCAGTGCTAGAGGTCCCGGGACTAGCGGAGAGACCCAGTACTTC
>TRBV6-4|TRBD1|TRBJ2-2|many
CASSDQYRGSTGELFF
TGTGCCAGCAGTGACCAATACAGGGGGTCGACCGGGGAGCTGTTTTTT
>TRBV29-1|.|TRBJ1-2|few
CSVELVDHYGYTF
TGCAGCGTTGAACTAGTCGACCACTATGGCTACACCTTC
>TRBV5-1|.|TRBJ2-7|few
CASSKERGTYEQYF
TGCGCCAGCAGCAAGGAGAGGGGGACCTACGAGCAGTACTTC
>TRBV6-1|.|TRBJ2-7|many
CASTPGPHPPYEQYF
TGTGCCAGCACCCCGGGACCACATCCTCCCTACGAGCAGTACTTC
>TRBV7-8|TRBD1|TRBJ1-1|.
CASSLYRGRITEAFF
TGTGCCAGCAGCCTCTACAGGGGGCGTATCACTGAAGCTTTCTTT
>TRBV10-3|TRBD1|TRBJ1-4|few
CAISESVAGGEKLFF
TGTGCCATCAGTGAGTCGGTGGCAGGGGGAGAAAAACTGTTTTTT
>TRBV12-3/TRBV12-4|TRBD2|TRBJ2-3|.
CASSRERESIDTQYF
TGTGCCAGCAGTAGGGAGCGGGAGTCTATAGATACGCAGTATTTT
>TRBV6-4|TRBD2|TRBJ2-5|.
CASSDLPGPGGGETQYF
TGTGCCAGCAGTGACCTCCCCGGTCCCGGGGGAGGGGAGACCCAGTACTTC
>TRBV25-1|.|TRBJ2-3|.
CANSGGLADTQYF
TGTGCCAACAGCGGCGGGTTAGCGGATACGCAGTATTTT
>TRBV12-3/TRBV12-4|.|TRBJ2-1|.
CASSQPGSEQFF
TGTGCCAGCTCCCAACCGGGAAGTGAGCAGTTCTTC
>TRBV9|.|TRBJ2-3|.
CASSDQTDTDTQYF
TGTGCCAGCAGCGACCAGACAGACACAGATACGCAGTATTTT
>TRBV12-3/TRBV12-4|TRBD1|TRBJ2-7|.
CASRPGQAYEQYF
TGTGCCAGCAGACCGGGACAGGCCTACGAGCAGTACTTC
>TRBV21-1|.|TRBJ2-7|.
CASSIQRYRYEQYF
TGTGCCAGCAGTATTCAGAGATACCGATACGAGCAGTACTTC
>TRBV27|.|TRBJ2-2|.
CASSLMAARAGELFF
TGTGCCAGCAGTTTAATGGCGGCTCGGGCCGGGGAGCTGTTTTTT
>TRBV16|.|TRBJ2-7|.
CASSGRPSYEQYF
TGTGCCAGCAGCGGGAGGCCGTCCTACGAGCAGTACTTC